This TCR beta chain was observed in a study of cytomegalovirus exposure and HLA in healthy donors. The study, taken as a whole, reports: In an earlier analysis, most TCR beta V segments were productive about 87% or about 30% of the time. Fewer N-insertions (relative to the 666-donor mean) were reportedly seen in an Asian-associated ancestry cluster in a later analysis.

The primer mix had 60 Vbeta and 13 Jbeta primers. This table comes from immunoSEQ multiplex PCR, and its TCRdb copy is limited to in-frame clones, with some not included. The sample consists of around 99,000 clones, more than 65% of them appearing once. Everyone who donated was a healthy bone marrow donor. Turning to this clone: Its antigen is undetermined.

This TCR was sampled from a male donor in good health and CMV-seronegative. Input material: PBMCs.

The CDR3: CASSPQQGWAQHF. The CDR3 nucleotides read TGTGCCAGTAGCCCTCAACAGGGGTGGGCCCAGCATTTT. The gene calls are TRBV19 and TRBJ1-5; 7 nucleotides agree with TRBD1. The V segment lost 6 bases and the J segment 11 bases; nucleotides outside the gene matches: 10. The germline V gene encodes CDR1 LNHDA and CDR2 SQIVND (reference sequence). The CDR3 runs to 13 residues. Based on the CDR3 plus reference TRBV19 and TRBJ1-5, the full variable domain is DGGITQSPKYLFRKEGQNVTLSCEQNLNHDAMYWYRQDPGQGLRLIYYSQIVNDFQKGDIAEGYSVSREKKESFPLTVTSAQKNPTAFYLCASSPQQGWAQHFGDGTRLSIL.